A single sample gave rise to the 30 T cell receptor beta chains below, sequenced in a study of blood T cells in healthy people across ages. Primed by a sample-barcoded 5' primer and a J-beta primer mix, a second PCR proceeded for roughly 7 to 11 cycles. MiXCR, run by TCRdb on the 5' RACE reads, gives a single entry per CDR3 protein. The repertoire includes fewer than 2,000,000 distinct CDR3 sequences, approximately 32% of them detected once, and roughly 10% sits in the top ten. The sequenced sample consisted of blood. These receptors came from a woman in her 30s in good health.

This clonotype was detected a few times. The chain recombines TRBV15 with TRBJ1-2; maybe TRBD1 (5 bases). This CDR3 comprises 16 residues. CDR1 and CDR2 from the germline V gene are LNHNV and YYDKDF (reference sequence). The V end lost 0 bases, the J end lost 6 bases, and 17 bases lay between the germline ends. The CDR3 coding sequence is TGTGCCACCAGCAGAGAAAAGGGCAGGGAGGGAGATGGCTACACCTTC. Its translation: CATSREKGREGDGYTF. Full variable domain (rest looked up from reference TRBV15 and TRBJ1-2): DAMVIQNPRYQVTQFGKPVTLSCSQTLNHNVMYWYQQKSSQAPKLLFHYYDKDFNNEADTPDNFQSRRPNTSFCFLDIRSPGLGDTAMYLCATSREKGREGDGYTFGSGTRLTVV.

This clonotype has just a few counts. The chain employs TRBV7-7 and TRBJ2-5, with 7 nucleotides matching TRBD1. V shed 1 base, J shed 5 bases, and the junction held 10 bases outside the gene matches. This CDR3 is 16 amino acids long. From germline, CDR1 is SSHAT and CDR2 FNYEAQ (reference sequence). The CDR3 loop is CASSLVQGGWGETQYF. In nucleotides, the CDR3 is TGTGCCAGCAGCTTAGTCCAAGGGGGCTGGGGGGAGACCCAGTACTTC.

The chain links TRBV20-1 to TRBJ1-2, with TRBD1 matching over 9 bases. The V and J ends lost 3 bases and 4 bases, in that order; junction bases with no gene match: 9. The CDR3 contains 15 residues. Looked up from germline, CDR1 is DFQATT and CDR2 is SNEGSKA (reference sequence). The chain's CDR3 is CSARGQGGGGYGYTF. The CDR3 DNA reads TGCAGTGCTAGGGGACAGGGAGGTGGGGGCTATGGCTACACCTTC.

The table lists this clonotype with a few counts. The V and J genes are TRBV20-1 and TRBJ2-4, with 9 bases fitting TRBD2. The CDR3 contains 13 residues. V shed 6 bases and J 9 bases; nucleotides not matched to a gene: 9. The germline gives CDR1 DFQATT, CDR2 SNEGSKA (reference sequence). The CDR3 loop is CSANRGGAGIQYF. The CDR3 DNA follows: TGCAGTGCAAACCGCGGGGGGGCGGGCATTCAGTACTTC.

The chain carries TRBV5-5 and TRBJ2-1, with 10 bases matching TRBD2. V dropped 3 bases and J dropped 7; count of bases not matched to a gene: 10. Germline assignment: CDR1 SGHKS and CDR2 YYEKEE (reference sequence). CDR3 length equals 16 residues. This chain's CDR3 is CASSSPPSGSKNEQFF. The CDR3 region has the DNA TGTGCCAGCAGCTCTCCTCCTAGCGGGAGCAAGAATGAGCAGTTCTTC. Looking up the rest from reference TRBV5-5 and TRBJ2-1 gives the full variable domain: DAGVTQSPTHLIKTRGQQVTLRCSPISGHKSVSWYQQVLGQGPQFIFQYYEKEERGRGNFPDRFSARQFPNYSSELNVNALLLGDSALYLCASSSPPSGSKNEQFFGPGTRLTVL.

This clonotype occurred once. The V and J genes are TRBV6-1 and TRBJ1-4, with a tentative D call TRBD1 (6 bases). Germline CDR1 and CDR2: MNHNS and SASEGT. Trimming shortened V by 4 bases and J by 8 bases, and 11 bases separated the two germline ends. The CDR3 totals 13 residues. CDR3 bases: TGTGCCAGCAGTGTAAGGGGGAGAGAAAAACTGTTTTTT. Amino acid sequence: CASSVRGREKLFF.

The chain couples TRBV20-1 to TRBJ2-7; either TRBD1 or TRBD2 may supply D (5 bases each). With 2 bases removed from V and 2 bases from J, the gap between germline ends came to 13 bases. Germline V lookup: CDR1 DFQATT, CDR2 SNEGSKA (reference sequence). The CDR3 has 14 residues. The DNA for the CDR3 is TGCAGTGCTAGACGGCCGGGACCAGCCTACGAGCAGTACTTC. This encodes CSARRPGPAYEQYF.

This clonotype was seen more than once but under ten times. The chain couples TRBV4-1 to TRBJ2-7, with unresolved D. Germline V gives CDR1 MGHRA, CDR2 YSYEKL. The V end lost 1 base, the J end lost 6 bases, and 16 bases lay between the germline ends. The CDR3 runs 15 residues. The DNA for the CDR3 is TGCGCCAGCAGCCAAGCGCCCAGAAAATATCTCGAGCAGTACTTC. Its protein is CASSQAPRKYLEQYF.

This chain connects TRBV5-4 to TRBJ2-7, with 10 bases that match TRBD2. Germline CDR1 is SGHNT and CDR2 is YYREEE (reference sequence). V shed 3 bases and J 1 base; nucleotides not matched to a gene: 16. The length of the CDR3 is 19 residues. The chain's CDR3 is CASSSNAGLASGSSYEQYF. Written as DNA, the CDR3 is TGTGCCAGCAGCTCGAACGCGGGCCTAGCTAGCGGGAGTTCCTACGAGCAGTACTTC.

The genes are TRBV28 and TRBJ2-5; either TRBD1 or TRBD2 may fit D (5 bases each). The germline CDR1 and CDR2 sequences are MDHEN and SYDVKM. This CDR3 spans 16 amino acids. Trimming shortened V by 4 bases and J by 11 bases, and 26 bases separated the two germline ends. The CDR3 DNA sequence: TGTGCCAGCAGTTCTGCCGGGACGCGCCCTTCGGGTGAGCAGTACTTC. It translates to CASSSAGTRPSGEQYF.

This clonotype turned up a few times. The chain is built from TRBV5-1 and TRBJ2-5; tentatively, D is TRBD2 (6 bases). The CDR3 is 14 amino acids. Per germline, CDR1 SGHRS and CDR2 YFSETQ. Deletions cut 5 bases from V and 5 bases from J, with 16 bases between. The chain's CDR3 is CASRRDSDRETQYF. CDR3 sequence (DNA): TGCGCCAGCAGGCGGGACTCTGATAGGGAGACCCAGTACTTC.

This chain uses TRBV5-1 with TRBJ2-5; 7 bases line up with TRBD2. The ends lost 1 base at V and 5 bases at J; junction bases unmatched: 11. Germline V gene data show CDR1 as SGHRS and CDR2 as YFSETQ. This CDR3 contains 16 residues. DNA of the CDR3: TGCGCCAGCAGCTTGAGTCCAGCGGGATCGTATGAGACCCAGTACTTC. Residues: CASSLSPAGSYETQYF.

In its sample, this clonotype was seen many times. The rearrangement joins TRBV20-1 to TRBJ2-7; 8 nucleotides line up with TRBD2. V dropped 0 bases and J dropped 3; count of bases not matched to a gene: 13. This CDR3 is built from 17 residues. Germline CDR1 is DFQATT and CDR2 is SNEGSKA (reference sequence). CDR3 region: CSARDRTSGNTIYEQYF. The CDR3 bases are TGCAGTGCTAGAGATCGAACTAGCGGTAATACTATCTACGAGCAGTACTTC.

The V gene is TRBV7-6, the J gene TRBJ1-2, with TRBD1 as a possible D gene (6 bases). This CDR3 is built from 15 residues. Trimming cost V 3 bases and J 6 bases, with 17 bases left between them. Germline loops: CDR1 SGHVS, CDR2 FNYEAQ. The CDR3 DNA sequence: TGTGCCAGCAGCTTCTCCCTAGGGGGGCAACATGGCTACACCTTC. It specifies CASSFSLGGQHGYTF. The whole variable domain, remainder taken from reference TRBV7-6 and TRBJ1-2, is GAGVSQSPRYKVTKRGQDVALRCDPISGHVSLYWYRQALGQGPEFLTYFNYEAQQDKSGLPNDRFSAERPEGSISTLTIQRTEQRDSAMYRCASSFSLGGQHGYTFGSGTRLTVV.

In this sample, this clonotype turned up a few times. This chain joins TRBV6-1 and TRBJ2-1; 11 bases fit TRBD1. Germline CDR1 reads MNHNS; CDR2 reads SASEGT. This CDR3 has 16 residues. Trimming removed 1 base from V and 7 bases from J; junction bases left unmatched: 6. This CDR3 is CASSEVDRGRLNEQFF. CDR3 in DNA: TGTGCCAGCAGTGAAGTGGACAGGGGGCGATTAAATGAGCAGTTCTTC.

This sequence joins TRBV7-7 and TRBJ2-2; 8 bases agree with TRBD2. CDR1 and CDR2 (germline): SSHAT, FNYEAQ (reference sequence). The V gene end was trimmed by 5 bases and the J gene end by 6 bases; junction bases not matched to a gene: 8. The CDR3 sequence is 15 residues long. The CDR3: CASSTGTRGAGELFF. The DNA of the CDR3 is TGTGCCAGCAGCACGGGGACTAGGGGCGCCGGGGAGCTGTTTTTT.

This chain links TRBV30 with TRBJ2-7; the D call may be TRBD1 or TRBD2 (5 bases each). The ends were cut back, 0 bases at V and 6 bases at J, with 12 bases in the middle. CDR1 and CDR2 (germline): GTSNPN, SVGIG (reference sequence). The CDR3 consists of 13 residues. CDR3 coding DNA: TGTGCCTGGAGTGTACTGGGGGTGGGCGAGCAGTACTTC. Protein: CAWSVLGVGEQYF.

In its sample, this clonotype was seen a few times. The chain links TRBV7-2 to TRBJ2-2; no clear D. Deletions cut 1 base from V and 3 bases from J, with 6 bases between. Germline CDR1 and CDR2: SGHTA and FQGNSA. This CDR3 comprises 14 residues. The CDR3 region is CASSLEAYTGELFF. The CDR3 DNA reads TGTGCCAGCAGCTTAGAAGCATACACCGGGGAGCTGTTTTTT.

The chain is built from TRBV29-1 and TRBJ1-1; TRBD1 matches 7 bases. The germline CDR1 and CDR2 sequences are SQVTM and ANQGSEA. CDR3 length equals 13 residues. V gave up 7 bases and J gave up 2 bases; unmatched junction bases: 7. The chain's CDR3 is CSAAQGGNTEAFF. The CDR3 DNA sequence: TGCAGCGCCGCTCAGGGGGGAAACACTGAAGCTTTCTTT.

The V and J genes are TRBV3-1 and TRBJ2-1; D is perhaps TRBD2 (5 bases). The V gene lost 5 bases and the J gene lost 5 bases, with 16 bases spanning the gap. The germline V gene encodes CDR1 LGHDT and CDR2 YNNKEL (reference sequence). The length of the CDR3 is 15 residues. CDR3 DNA sequence: TGTGCCAGCAGCAAGACGGCGGGTGGAGACAATGAGCAGTTCTTC. Residues: CASSKTAGGDNEQFF.

The chain couples TRBV6-1 to TRBJ1-2; weak D call: TRBD1 (6 bases). Trimming removed 7 bases from V and 3 bases from J, with 9 bases in between. The CDR3 has 12 amino acids. Germline assignment: CDR1 MNHNS and CDR2 SASEGT. The CDR3 sequence: CASNAGDYGYTF. The CDR3 DNA reads TGTGCCAGCAACGCAGGGGACTATGGCTACACCTTC.

This clonotype was picked up many times. V gene TRBV29-1 combines with J gene TRBJ1-2; D remains unclear. Trimming left V 3 bases short and J 0 bases short, with 5 bases between. The CDR3 covers 12 residues. The germline CDR1 and CDR2 sequences are SQVTM and ANQGSEA. DNA of the CDR3: TGCAGCGTTGAGCAGTCTAACTATGGCTACACCTTC. Translating gives CSVEQSNYGYTF.

This clonotype showed up just once. This may be a read error: a much more frequent sequence differs by one nucleotide. The V and J genes are TRBV29-1 and TRBJ1-5, with D tentatively TRBD1 (6 bases). Germline V gene sequence: CDR1 SQVTM, CDR2 ANQGSEA. The CDR3 runs to 13 residues. The CDR3 bases are TGCAGCGTGGGGGCCCAGGGTAATCAGCCCCGGCATTTT. Protein sequence: CSVGAQGNQPRHF.

This clonotype came up a few times. This chain uses TRBV29-1 with TRBJ1-1; no reliable D call. Trimming cost V 8 bases and J 8 bases, with 12 bases left between them. CDR1 is SQVTM and CDR2 is ANQGSEA in the germline V gene. There are 10 residues in the CDR3. DNA of the CDR3: TGCAGCTCCCAGGAGACGGAAGCTTTCTTT. The encoded protein is CSSQETEAFF.

This clonotype was picked up a small number of times. V usage is TRBV5-1 and J usage is TRBJ2-5; 8 bases match TRBD2. This CDR3 region has 15 residues. Trimming removed 4 bases from V and 5 bases from J; junction bases left unmatched: 10. CDR1 is SGHRS, CDR2 YFSETQ, per germline. The CDR3 DNA is TGCGCCAGCAGCCTCTCCGCCGGGGGGGCGGAGACCCAGTACTTC. Amino acids: CASSLSAGGAETQYF.

This chain joins TRBV18 and TRBJ2-1, with 8 bases that match TRBD2. In germline, CDR1 is KGHSH, CDR2 LQKENI. Unmatched junction bases numbered 3, after V lost 6 bases and J lost 5 bases. CDR3 length: 13 amino acids. The CDR3 sequence is CASSTGGNNEQFF. DNA of the CDR3: TGTGCCAGCTCCACGGGGGGGAACAATGAGCAGTTCTTC.

In regard to this clonotype: Relative to the germline gene, one junction end is altered; a read error may explain this. The chain recombines TRBV6-2 or TRBV6-3 with TRBJ2-6, with D perhaps TRBD1 (5 bases). This CDR3 has 18 amino acids. Per the germline V gene, CDR1 is MNHEY and CDR2 is SVGEGT. The CDR3 DNA reads as TGTGCCAGCAGGGTGGGTGGCAGGACCTCTGCTGGGGCCAACGTCCCGACTTTC. Protein sequence: CASRVGGRTSAGANVPTF.

A few counts support this clonotype. The rearrangement links TRBV29-1 to TRBJ2-7, with D possibly matching TRBD2 (6 bases). Trimming removed 3 bases from V and 5 bases from J, with 11 bases in between. The CDR3 loop spans 12 amino acids. CDR1 is SQVTM and CDR2 is ANQGSEA in the germline V gene. In DNA, the CDR3 is TGCAGCGTTGACATCGGGAGCGACGAGCAGTACTTC. It codes for CSVDIGSDEQYF.

This chain joins TRBV10-3 and TRBJ2-3; D might be TRBD2 (6 bases). The V gene's germline CDR1 is ENHRY and CDR2 SYGVKD. CDR3 length: 14 residues. V lost 4 bases to trimming and J lost 4 bases, with 12 bases between them. CDR3 DNA sequence: TGTGCCATCAGTGCCTGGCGGGATCCAGATACGCAGTATTTT. It specifies CAISAWRDPDTQYF.

The chain employs TRBV25-1 and TRBJ1-6; the D is unclear. V lost 5 bases and J 6 bases, leaving 11 bases between the germline ends. The CDR3 totals 14 residues. Germline CDR1 and CDR2: MGHDK and SYGVNS. The DNA for the CDR3 is TGTGCCAGCAGTCCCGAGGTCCCTAATTCACCCCTCCACTTT. As protein: CASSPEVPNSPLHF.